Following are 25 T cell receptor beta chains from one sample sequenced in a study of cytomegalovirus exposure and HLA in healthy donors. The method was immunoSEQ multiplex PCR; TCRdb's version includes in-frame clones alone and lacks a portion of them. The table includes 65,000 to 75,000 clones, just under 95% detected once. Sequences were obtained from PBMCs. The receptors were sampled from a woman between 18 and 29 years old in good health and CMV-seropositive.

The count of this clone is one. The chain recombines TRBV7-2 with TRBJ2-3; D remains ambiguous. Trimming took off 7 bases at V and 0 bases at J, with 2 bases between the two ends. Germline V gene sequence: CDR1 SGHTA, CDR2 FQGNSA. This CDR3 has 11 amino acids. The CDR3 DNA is TGTGCCAGCACGAGCACAGATACGCAGTATTTT. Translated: CASTSTDTQYF.

The DNA for the CDR3 is TGTGCCAGCAGCGTTAGCGGGAACTACAATGAGCAGTTCTTC. It is translated as CASSVSGNYNEQFF. The chain joins TRBV9 to TRBJ2-1, with TRBD2 matching over 8 bases. CDR3 size: 14 residues. V trimming: 2 bases; J trimming: 3 bases; junction bases outside the gene matches: 1. Germline CDR1 is SGDLS and CDR2 is YYNGEE.

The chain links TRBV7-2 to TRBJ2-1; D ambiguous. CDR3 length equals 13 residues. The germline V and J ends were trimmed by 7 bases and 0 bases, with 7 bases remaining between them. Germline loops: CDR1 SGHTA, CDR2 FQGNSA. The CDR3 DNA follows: TGTGCCAGCACGGTTAGCTCCTACAATGAGCAGTTCTTC. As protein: CASTVSSYNEQFF.

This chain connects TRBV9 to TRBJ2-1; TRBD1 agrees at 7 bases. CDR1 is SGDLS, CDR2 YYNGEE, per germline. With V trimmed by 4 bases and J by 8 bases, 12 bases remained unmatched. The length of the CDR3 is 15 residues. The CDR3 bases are TGTGCCAGCAGCAGGGGCCAGGGGGTCTTCTATGAGCAGTTCTTC. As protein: CASSRGQGVFYEQFF.

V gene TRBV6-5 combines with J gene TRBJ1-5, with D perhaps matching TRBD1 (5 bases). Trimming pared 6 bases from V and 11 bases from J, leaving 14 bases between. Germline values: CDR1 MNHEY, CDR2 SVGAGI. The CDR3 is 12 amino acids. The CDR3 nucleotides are TGTGCCAGCAGAAACGCAGGGATGGCCCAGCATTTT. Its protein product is CASRNAGMAQHF.

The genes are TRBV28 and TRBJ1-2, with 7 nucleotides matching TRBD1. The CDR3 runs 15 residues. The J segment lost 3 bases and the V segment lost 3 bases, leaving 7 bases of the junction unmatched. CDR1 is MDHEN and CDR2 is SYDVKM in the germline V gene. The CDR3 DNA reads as TGTGCCAGCAGTTTTGAGACAGGGTTGGACTATGGCTACACCTTC. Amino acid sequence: CASSFETGLDYGYTF.

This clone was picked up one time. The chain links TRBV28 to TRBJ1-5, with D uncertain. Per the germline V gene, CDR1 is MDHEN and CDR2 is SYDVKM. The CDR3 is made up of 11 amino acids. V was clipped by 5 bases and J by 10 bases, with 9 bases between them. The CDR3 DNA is TGTGCCAGCAGTGTCTCGTCTCCCCAGCATTTT. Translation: CASSVSSPQHF.

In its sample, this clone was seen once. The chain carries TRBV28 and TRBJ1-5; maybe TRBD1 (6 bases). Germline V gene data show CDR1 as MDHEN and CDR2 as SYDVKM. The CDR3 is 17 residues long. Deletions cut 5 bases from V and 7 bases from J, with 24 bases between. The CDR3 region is CASSLGGAGTLGQPQHF. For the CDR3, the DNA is TGTGCCAGCAGTCTGGGGGGGGCGGGGACTCTTGGCCAGCCCCAGCATTTT.

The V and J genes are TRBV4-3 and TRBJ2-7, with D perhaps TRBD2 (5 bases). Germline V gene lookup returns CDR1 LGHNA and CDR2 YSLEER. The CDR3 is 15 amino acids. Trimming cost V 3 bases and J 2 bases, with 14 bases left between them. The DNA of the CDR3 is TGCGCCAGCAGCCATCGATATCCTAGCACCTACGAGCAGTACTTC. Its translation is CASSHRYPSTYEQYF.

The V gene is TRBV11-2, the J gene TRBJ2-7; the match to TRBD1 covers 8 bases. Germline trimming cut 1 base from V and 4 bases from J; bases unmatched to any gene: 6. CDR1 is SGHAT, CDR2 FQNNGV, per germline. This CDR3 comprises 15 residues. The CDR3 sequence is CASSLAGTGDYEQYF. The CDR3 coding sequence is TGTGCCAGCAGCTTAGCCGGGACAGGCGATTACGAGCAGTACTTC. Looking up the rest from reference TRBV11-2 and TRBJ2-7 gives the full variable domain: EAGVAQSPRYKIIEKRQSVAFWCNPISGHATLYWYQQILGQGPKLLIQFQNNGVVDDSQLPKDRFSAERLKGVDSTLKIQPAKLEDSAVYLCASSLAGTGDYEQYFGPGTRLTVT.

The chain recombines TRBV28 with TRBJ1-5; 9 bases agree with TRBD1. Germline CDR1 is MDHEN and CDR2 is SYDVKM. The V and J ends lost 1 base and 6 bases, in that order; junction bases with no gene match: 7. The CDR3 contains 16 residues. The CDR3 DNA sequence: TGTGCCAGCAGTTTATTCGTCGGGACAGGGACTCAGCCCCAGCATTTT. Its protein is CASSLFVGTGTQPQHF.

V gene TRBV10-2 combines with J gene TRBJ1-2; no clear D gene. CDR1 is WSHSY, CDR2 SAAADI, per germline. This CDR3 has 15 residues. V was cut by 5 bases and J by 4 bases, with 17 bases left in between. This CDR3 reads CASSPGPGNIYGYTF. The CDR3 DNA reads TGCGCCAGCAGTCCTGGGCCGGGAAACATCTATGGCTACACCTTC.

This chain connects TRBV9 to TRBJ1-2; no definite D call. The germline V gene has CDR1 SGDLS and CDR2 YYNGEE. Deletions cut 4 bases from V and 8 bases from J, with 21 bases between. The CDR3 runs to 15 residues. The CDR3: CASSPMDRGWRGYTF. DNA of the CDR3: TGTGCCAGCAGCCCCATGGATCGGGGTTGGCGAGGCTACACCTTC.

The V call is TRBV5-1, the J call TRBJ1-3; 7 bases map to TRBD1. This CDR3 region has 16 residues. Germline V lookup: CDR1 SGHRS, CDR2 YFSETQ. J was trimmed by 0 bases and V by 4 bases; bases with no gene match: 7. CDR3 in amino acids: CASSATDRSSGNTIYF. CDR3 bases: TGCGCCAGCAGCGCCACGGACAGGAGCTCTGGAAACACCATATATTTT. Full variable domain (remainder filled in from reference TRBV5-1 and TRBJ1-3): KAGVTQTPRYLIKTRGQQVTLSCSPISGHRSVSWYQQTPGQGLQFLFEYFSETQRNKGNFPGRFSGRQFSNSRSEMNVSTLELGDSALYLCASSATDRSSGNTIYFGEGSWLTVV.

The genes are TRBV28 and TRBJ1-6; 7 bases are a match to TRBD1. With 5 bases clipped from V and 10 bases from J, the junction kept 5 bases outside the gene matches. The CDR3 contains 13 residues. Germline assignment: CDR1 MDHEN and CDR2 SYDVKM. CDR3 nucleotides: TGTGCCAGCAGTATAACAGGGGAATCACCCCTCCACTTT. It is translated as CASSITGESPLHF. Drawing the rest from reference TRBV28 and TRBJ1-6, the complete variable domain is DVKVTQSSRYLVKRTGEKVFLECVQDMDHENMFWYRQDPGLGLRLIYFSYDVKMKEKGDIPEGYSVSREKKERFSLILESASTNQTSMYLCASSITGESPLHFGNGTRLTVT.

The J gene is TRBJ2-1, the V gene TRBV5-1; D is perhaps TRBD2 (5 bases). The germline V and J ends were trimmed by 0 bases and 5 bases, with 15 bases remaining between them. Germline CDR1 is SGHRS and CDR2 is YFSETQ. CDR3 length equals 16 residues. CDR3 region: CASSLVPGSANNEQFF. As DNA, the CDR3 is TGCGCCAGCAGCTTGGTACCGGGATCCGCTAACAATGAGCAGTTCTTC. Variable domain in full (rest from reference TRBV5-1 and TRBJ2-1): KAGVTQTPRYLIKTRGQQVTLSCSPISGHRSVSWYQQTPGQGLQFLFEYFSETQRNKGNFPGRFSGRQFSNSRSEMNVSTLELGDSALYLCASSLVPGSANNEQFFGPGTRLTVL.

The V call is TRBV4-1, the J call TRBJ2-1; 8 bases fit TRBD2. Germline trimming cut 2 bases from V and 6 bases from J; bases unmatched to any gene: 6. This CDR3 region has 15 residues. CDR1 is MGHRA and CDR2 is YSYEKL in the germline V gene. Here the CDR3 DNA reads TGCGCCAGCAGCCAAACAACCCGGGGGGGCAATGAGCAGTTCTTC. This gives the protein CASSQTTRGGNEQFF.

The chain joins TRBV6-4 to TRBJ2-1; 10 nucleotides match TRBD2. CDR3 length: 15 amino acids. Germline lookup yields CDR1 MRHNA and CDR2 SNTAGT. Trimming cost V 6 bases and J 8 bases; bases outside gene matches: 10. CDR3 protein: CASSLLSSGRDEQFF. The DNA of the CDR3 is TGTGCCAGCAGCCTCCTATCTAGCGGGAGAGATGAGCAGTTCTTC.

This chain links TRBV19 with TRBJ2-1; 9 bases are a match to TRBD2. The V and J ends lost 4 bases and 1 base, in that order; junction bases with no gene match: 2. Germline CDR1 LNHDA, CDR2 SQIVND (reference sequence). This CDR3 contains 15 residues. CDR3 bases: TGTGCCAGTAGTAGCAGCGGGAGGTCCTACAATGAGCAGTTCTTC. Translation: CASSSSGRSYNEQFF. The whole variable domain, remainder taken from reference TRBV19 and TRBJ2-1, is DGGITQSPKYLFRKEGQNVTLSCEQNLNHDAMYWYRQDPGQGLRLIYYSQIVNDFQKGDIAEGYSVSREKKESFPLTVTSAQKNPTAFYLCASSSSGRSYNEQFFGPGTRLTVL.

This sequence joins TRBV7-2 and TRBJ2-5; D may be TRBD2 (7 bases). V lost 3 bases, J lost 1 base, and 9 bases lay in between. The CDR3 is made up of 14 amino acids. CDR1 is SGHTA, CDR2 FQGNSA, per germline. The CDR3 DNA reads TGTGCCAGCAGCTTGGCGGGGGCCCAAGAGACCCAGTACTTC. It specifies CASSLAGAQETQYF.

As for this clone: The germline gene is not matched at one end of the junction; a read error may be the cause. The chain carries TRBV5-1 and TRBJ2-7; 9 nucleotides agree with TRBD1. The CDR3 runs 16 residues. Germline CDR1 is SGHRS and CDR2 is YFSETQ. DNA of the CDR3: TGCGCCAGCAGGTTGGTGGCCCGGGACAGGGTATACGAGCAGTACTTC. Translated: CASRLVARDRVYEQYF.

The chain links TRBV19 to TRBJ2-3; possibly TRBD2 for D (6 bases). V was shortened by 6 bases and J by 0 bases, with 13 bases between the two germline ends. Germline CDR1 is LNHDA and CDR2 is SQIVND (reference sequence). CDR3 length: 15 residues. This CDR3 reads CASSGSTTSTDTQYF. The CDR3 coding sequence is TGTGCCAGTAGCGGGAGTACCACTAGCACAGATACGCAGTATTTT.

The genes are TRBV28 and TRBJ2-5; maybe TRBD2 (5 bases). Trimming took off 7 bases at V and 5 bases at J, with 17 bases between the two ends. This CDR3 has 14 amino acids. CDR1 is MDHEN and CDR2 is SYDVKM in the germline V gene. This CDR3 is CASTLKLELETQYF. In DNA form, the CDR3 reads TGTGCCAGCACCCTGAAACTAGAGCTCGAGACCCAGTACTTC. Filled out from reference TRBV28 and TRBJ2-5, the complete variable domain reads DVKVTQSSRYLVKRTGEKVFLECVQDMDHENMFWYRQDPGLGLRLIYFSYDVKMKEKGDIPEGYSVSREKKERFSLILESASTNQTSMYLCASTLKLELETQYFGPGTRLLVL.

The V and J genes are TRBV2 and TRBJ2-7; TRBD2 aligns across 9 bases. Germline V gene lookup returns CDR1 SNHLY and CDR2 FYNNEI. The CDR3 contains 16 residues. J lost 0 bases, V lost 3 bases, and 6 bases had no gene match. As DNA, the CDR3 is TGTGCCAGCAGTGATCCGGCTAGCGGGAACTCCTACGAGCAGTACTTC. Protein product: CASSDPASGNSYEQYF.

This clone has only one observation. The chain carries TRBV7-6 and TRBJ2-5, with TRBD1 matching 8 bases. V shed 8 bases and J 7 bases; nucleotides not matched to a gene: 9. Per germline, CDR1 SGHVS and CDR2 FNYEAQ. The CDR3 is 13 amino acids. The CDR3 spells CASEDRALGTQYF. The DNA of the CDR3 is TGTGCCAGCGAGGACAGGGCCCTCGGGACCCAGTACTTC. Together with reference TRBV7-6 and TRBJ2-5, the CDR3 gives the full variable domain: GAGVSQSPRYKVTKRGQDVALRCDPISGHVSLYWYRQALGQGPEFLTYFNYEAQQDKSGLPNDRFSAERPEGSISTLTIQRTEQRDSAMYRCASEDRALGTQYFGPGTRLLVL.